This T cell receptor (beta chain) was observed in a study of T-cell reconstitution after alpha-beta-depleted transplantation in children. This clonotype was counted a few times. Trimming pared 4 bases from V and 0 bases from J, leaving 11 bases between. The germline gives CDR1 SGHAT, CDR2 FQDESV (reference sequence). The CDR3 spans 15 residues. Unique molecular identifiers were incorporated when the TCRbeta library was constructed. MiXCR was run by TCRdb on the PCR reads, yielding one entry per CDR3 protein. The repertoire holds roughly 790,000 distinct CDR3 sequences, around 15% seen once, with about 5% in the top ten.

The receptor was isolated from a male patient younger than 18 who had a stem cell transplant for acute lymphoblastic leukemia, so the T cells may come from the graft donor. The source was PBMCs, mostly from graft donor cells, collected 360 days after TCRalphabeta/CD19-depleted stem cell transplant. The V and J genes are TRBV11-1 and TRBJ2-3, with D hard to call. The CDR3 nucleotides are TGTGCCAGCAGCTCGAACACTTTTAGCACAGATACGCAGTATTTT. It specifies CASSSNTFSTDTQYF.